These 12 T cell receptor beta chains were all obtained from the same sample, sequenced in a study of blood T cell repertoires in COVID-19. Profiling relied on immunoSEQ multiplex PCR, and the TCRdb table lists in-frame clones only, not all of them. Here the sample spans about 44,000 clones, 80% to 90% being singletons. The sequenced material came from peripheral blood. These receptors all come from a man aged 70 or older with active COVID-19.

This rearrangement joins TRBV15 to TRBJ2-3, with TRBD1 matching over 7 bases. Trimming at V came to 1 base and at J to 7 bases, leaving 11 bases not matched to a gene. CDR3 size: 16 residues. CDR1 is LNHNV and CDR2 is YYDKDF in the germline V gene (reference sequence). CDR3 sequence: CATSRGAIEGAYTQYF. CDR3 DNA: TGTGCCACCAGCAGAGGAGCGATCGAGGGGGCGTATACGCAGTATTTT.

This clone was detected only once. The CDR3 sequence is CASRTQLAPYNEQFF. CDR3 nucleotides: TGTGCCAGCAGAACCCAACTAGCGCCCTACAATGAGCAGTTCTTC. The chain uses TRBV27 and TRBJ2-1; TRBD2 agrees at 7 bases. CDR1 MNHEY and CDR2 SMNVEV come from the germline V gene (reference sequence). The CDR3 extends over 15 amino acids. V shed 6 bases, J shed 2 bases, and the junction held 7 bases outside the gene matches.

CDR3 residues: CASSQDWGTGADTQYF. CDR3 DNA sequence: TGTGCCAGCAGCCAAGATTGGGGGACTGGGGCAGATACGCAGTATTTT. The chain combines TRBV3-1 (or the pseudogene TRBV3-2) with TRBJ2-3; possibly TRBD2 for D (6 bases). Trimming took off 0 bases at V and 4 bases at J, with 14 bases between the two ends. The V gene's germline CDR1 is LGHDT and CDR2 YNNKEL (reference sequence). CDR3 size: 16 residues.

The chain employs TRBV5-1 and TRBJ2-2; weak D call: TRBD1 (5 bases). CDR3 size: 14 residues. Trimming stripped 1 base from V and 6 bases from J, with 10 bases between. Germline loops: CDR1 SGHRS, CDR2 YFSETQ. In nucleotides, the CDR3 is TGCGCCAGCAGCTTGATTCAGGGCCCCGGGGAGCTGTTTTTT. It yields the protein CASSLIQGPGELFF.

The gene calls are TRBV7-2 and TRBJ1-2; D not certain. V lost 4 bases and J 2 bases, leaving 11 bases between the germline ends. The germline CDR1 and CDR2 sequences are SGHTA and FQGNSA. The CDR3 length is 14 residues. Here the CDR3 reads CASSSKGGNYGYTF. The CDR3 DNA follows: TGTGCCAGCAGCTCCAAAGGCGGGAACTATGGCTACACCTTC.

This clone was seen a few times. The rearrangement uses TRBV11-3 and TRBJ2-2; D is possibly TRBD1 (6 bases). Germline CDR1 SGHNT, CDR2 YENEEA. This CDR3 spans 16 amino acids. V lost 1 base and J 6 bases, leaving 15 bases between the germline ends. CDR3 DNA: TGTGCCAGCAGCTTAGCCAGGGGCGCGTTGCCCGGGGAGCTGTTTTTT. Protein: CASSLARGALPGELFF. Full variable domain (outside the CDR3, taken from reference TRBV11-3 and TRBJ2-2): EAGVVQSPRYKIIEKKQPVAFWCNPISGHNTLYWYLQNLGQGPELLIRYENEEAVDDSQLPKDRFSAERLKGVDSTLKIQPAELGDSAVYLCASSLARGALPGELFFGEGSRLTVL.

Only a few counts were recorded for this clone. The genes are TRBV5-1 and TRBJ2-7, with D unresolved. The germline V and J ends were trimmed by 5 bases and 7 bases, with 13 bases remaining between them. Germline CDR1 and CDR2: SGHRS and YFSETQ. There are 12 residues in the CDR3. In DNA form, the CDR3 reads TGCGCCAGCAGTCTGCCCACGCGGGAGCAGTACTTC. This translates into CASSLPTREQYF.

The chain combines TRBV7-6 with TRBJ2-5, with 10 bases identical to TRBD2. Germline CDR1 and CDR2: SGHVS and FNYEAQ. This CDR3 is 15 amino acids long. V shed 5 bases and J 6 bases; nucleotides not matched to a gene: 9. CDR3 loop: CASSISGGAGKTQYF. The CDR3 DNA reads TGTGCCAGCAGCATCAGCGGGGGGGCTGGGAAGACCCAGTACTTC. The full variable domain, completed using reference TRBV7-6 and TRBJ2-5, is GAGVSQSPRYKVTKRGQDVALRCDPISGHVSLYWYRQALGQGPEFLTYFNYEAQQDKSGLPNDRFSAERPEGSISTLTIQRTEQRDSAMYRCASSISGGAGKTQYFGPGTRLLVL.

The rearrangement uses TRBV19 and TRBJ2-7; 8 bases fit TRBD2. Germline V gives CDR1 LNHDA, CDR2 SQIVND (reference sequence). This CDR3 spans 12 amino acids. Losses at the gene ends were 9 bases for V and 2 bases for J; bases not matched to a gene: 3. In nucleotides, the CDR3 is TGTGCCAGCGGGGGGGCGGCCTACGAGCAGTACTTC. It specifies CASGGAAYEQYF.

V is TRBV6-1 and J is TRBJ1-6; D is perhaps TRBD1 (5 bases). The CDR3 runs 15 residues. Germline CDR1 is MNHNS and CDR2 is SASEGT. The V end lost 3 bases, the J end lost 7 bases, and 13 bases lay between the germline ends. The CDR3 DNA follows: TGTGCCAGCAGTGAGTCCAGGGTGGGAAATTCACCCCTCCACTTT. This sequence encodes CASSESRVGNSPLHF.

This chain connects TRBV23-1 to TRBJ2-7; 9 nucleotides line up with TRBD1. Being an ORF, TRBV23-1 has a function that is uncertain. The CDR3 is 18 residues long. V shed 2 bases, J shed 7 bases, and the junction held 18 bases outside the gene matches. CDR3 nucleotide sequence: TGCGCCAGCAGTCAACTGTACACTAAACGGGACAGGGTATGGGAGCAGTACTTC. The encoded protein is CASSQLYTKRDRVWEQYF.

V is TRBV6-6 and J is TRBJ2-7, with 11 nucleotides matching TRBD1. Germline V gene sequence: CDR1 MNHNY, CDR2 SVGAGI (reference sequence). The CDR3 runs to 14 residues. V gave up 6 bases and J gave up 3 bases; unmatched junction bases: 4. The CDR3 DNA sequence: TGTGCCAGCAGCACCGGGACAGGGGGCTACGAGCAGTACTTC. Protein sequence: CASSTGTGGYEQYF.